These 10 T cell receptor beta chains share one sample of origin, sequenced in a study of shared clonotypes between healthy human individuals. The repertoire was sequenced with immunoSEQ multiplex PCR; TCRdb's copy has only in-frame clones and lacks some. The sample shows just over 2,000,000 clones, 85% to 95% of them seen only once. Sequenced input: naive CD4+ T cells sorted from blood. Subset described: CD45RA+ positively selected. The origin of the receptors is a man aged 18 to 30 in good health.

The chain couples TRBV18 to TRBJ2-2; 11 bases are a match to TRBD2. The CDR3 is 16 amino acids. Germline CDR1 KGHSH, CDR2 LQKENI. V gave up 5 bases and J gave up 8 bases; unmatched junction bases: 10. CDR3 amino acids: CASSFGLAGNSGELFF. DNA of the CDR3: TGTGCCAGCTCATTCGGACTAGCGGGTAACTCTGGGGAGCTGTTTTTT.

V usage is TRBV5-3 and J usage is TRBJ2-2; 7 nucleotides agree with TRBD1. TRBV5-3 is annotated as an ORF whose role is uncertain. V lost 8 bases, J lost 6 bases, and 13 bases stayed unmatched. The CDR3 has 15 amino acids. Here the CDR3 reads CASSPDRAGPGELFF. The DNA for the CDR3 is TGTGCCAGCAGCCCTGACAGGGCAGGCCCCGGGGAGCTGTTTTTT.

The rearrangement uses TRBV5-4 and TRBJ1-5, with no clear D. CDR1 is SGHNT and CDR2 is YYREEE in the germline V gene (reference sequence). The V end lost 1 base, the J end lost 3 bases, and 11 bases lay between the germline ends. This CDR3 region has 15 residues. In DNA, the CDR3 is TGTGCCAGCAGCTTGAACACAGAATCCAATCAGCCCCAGCATTTT. It encodes CASSLNTESNQPQHF.

Only one count was recorded for this clone. In the same sample, other DNA sequences code for this CDR3. The J gene is TRBJ2-5, the V gene TRBV4-1, with D possibly being TRBD2 (6 bases). The CDR3 sequence is 15 residues long. The germline CDR1 and CDR2 sequences are MGHRA and YSYEKL. The ends were cut back, 3 bases at V and 1 base at J, with 12 bases in the middle. The CDR3 region is CASSQGGGLQETQYF. For the CDR3, the DNA is TGCGCCAGCAGCCAGGGTGGAGGGCTCCAAGAGACCCAGTACTTC.

This clone was recorded once. J is TRBJ2-3 and V is TRBV7-2; no clear D. Trimming stripped 0 bases from V and 2 bases from J, with 6 bases between. Germline-derived CDR1 and CDR2 are SGHTA and FQGNSA. The CDR3 has 14 residues. The CDR3 DNA reads as TGTGCCAGCAGCTTAGCAGCATACACAGATACGCAGTATTTT. This translates into CASSLAAYTDTQYF. The complete variable domain, with remaining parts taken from reference TRBV7-2 and TRBJ2-3, reads GAGVSQSPSNKVTEKGKDVELRCDPISGHTALYWYRQSLGQGLEFLIYFQGNSAPDKSGLPSDRFSAERTGGSVSTLTIQRTQQEDSAVYLCASSLAAYTDTQYFGPGTRLTVL.

The genes are TRBV4-1 and TRBJ1-5, with TRBD1 matching 7 bases. Germline CDR1 is MGHRA and CDR2 is YSYEKL. The trim removed 1 base at V and 0 bases at J, leaving 3 bases unmatched. The CDR3 length is 16 residues. The CDR3 here is CASSQGDRNSNQPQHF. DNA of the CDR3: TGCGCCAGCAGCCAAGGGGACAGAAATAGCAATCAGCCCCAGCATTTT.

The genes are TRBV7-9 and TRBJ1-6; D is unclear. V lost 7 bases to trimming and J lost 7 bases, with 17 bases between them. This CDR3 is 15 amino acids long. Germline CDR1 reads SEHNR; CDR2 reads FQNEAQ (reference sequence). The CDR3 loop is CASTRSRAENSPLHF. DNA for the CDR3: TGTGCCAGCACCAGGTCGAGGGCGGAAAATTCACCCCTCCACTTT.

In this sample, this clone turned up once. The chain has TRBV27 and TRBJ1-5; a weak D match, TRBD1 (5 bases). V was trimmed by 4 bases and J by 5 bases, leaving 15 bases between them. CDR1 is MNHEY, CDR2 SMNVEV, per germline (reference sequence). The CDR3 consists of 15 residues. CDR3 DNA sequence: TGTGCCAGCAGTTCCGCGGACACTCCTTATCAGCCCCAGCATTTT. It translates to CASSSADTPYQPQHF.

The sample holds one count of this clone. Other nucleotide sequences from this sample produce the same CDR3. V is TRBV9 and J is TRBJ2-3; D perhaps matches TRBD2 (6 bases). The CDR3 loop spans 13 amino acids. Germline V CDR1 and CDR2: SGDLS, YYNGEE. With 0 bases removed from V and 5 bases from J, the gap between germline ends came to 7 bases. CDR3 in amino acids: CASSVAGGDTQYF. The DNA for the CDR3 is TGTGCCAGCAGCGTAGCCGGGGGAGATACGCAGTATTTT.

The chain links TRBV5-4 to TRBJ2-7; D unclear. The CDR3 sequence is 11 residues long. V was pared by 2 bases and J by 3 bases, with 3 bases between. Germline V gene data show CDR1 as SGHNT and CDR2 as YYREEE (reference sequence). The CDR3 sequence: CASSFNYEQYF. CDR3 nucleotide sequence: TGTGCCAGCAGCTTTAACTACGAGCAGTACTTC.